In its sample, the clone carrying this T cell receptor beta chain was seen once. Produced via immunoSEQ multiplex PCR; TCRdb's table is partial and in-frame only. The table has 78,000 or so clones, about 91% seen once; the top ten hold 20%. The data originate from a study of T cell responses to AZD1222 COVID-19 vaccine. The CDR3 contains 13 residues. Trimming pared 11 bases from V and 2 bases from J, leaving 12 bases between. Germline CDR1 WNHNN, CDR2 SYGVQD (reference sequence). This TCR came from an adult in good health. Material: peripheral blood, obtained on day 0 of AZD1222 vaccination. This chain uses TRBV10-1 with TRBJ1-4; D gene ambiguous. CDR3 DNA: TGCGCCGGATACTTGTGGACTAATGAAAAACTGTTTTTT. Protein: CAGYLWTNEKLFF.